This T cell receptor (beta chain) was identified in a study of blood T cells in healthy people across ages. General study points: Donor CMV status, an unknown factor, possibly confounded changes in expanded clonotypes. The study found TCR beta diversity correlated strongly with naive T cell percentage.

A sample-barcoded 5' primer and a J-beta primer mix were used in a second PCR of about 7 to 11 cycles. Each cDNA molecule carried a tag from a template-switch adaptor that contained 12 random nucleotides. In TCRdb, the 5' RACE reads were re-called with MiXCR into one record per CDR3 protein. The sample has about 1.1 million distinct CDR3 sequences, 35% to 45% seen once. Caucasian individuals from Russia who were healthy and aged about 6 to 90 acted as donors. Per the germline V gene, CDR1 is SGHVS and CDR2 is FQNEAQ. There are 18 residues in the CDR3. The V and J ends lost 4 bases and 3 bases respectively, with 21 bases between them. Only a few counts were recorded for this clonotype. Its antigen is undetermined.

Sample: blood. This chain connects TRBV7-8 to TRBJ1-4; maybe TRBD1 (5 bases). The sequence derives from a man aged 18-30 years in good health. This CDR3 reads CASSSRGRSRRANEKLFF. For the CDR3, the DNA is TGTGCCAGCAGCTCACGGGGCCGTTCCCGGCGGGCTAATGAAAAACTGTTTTTT.